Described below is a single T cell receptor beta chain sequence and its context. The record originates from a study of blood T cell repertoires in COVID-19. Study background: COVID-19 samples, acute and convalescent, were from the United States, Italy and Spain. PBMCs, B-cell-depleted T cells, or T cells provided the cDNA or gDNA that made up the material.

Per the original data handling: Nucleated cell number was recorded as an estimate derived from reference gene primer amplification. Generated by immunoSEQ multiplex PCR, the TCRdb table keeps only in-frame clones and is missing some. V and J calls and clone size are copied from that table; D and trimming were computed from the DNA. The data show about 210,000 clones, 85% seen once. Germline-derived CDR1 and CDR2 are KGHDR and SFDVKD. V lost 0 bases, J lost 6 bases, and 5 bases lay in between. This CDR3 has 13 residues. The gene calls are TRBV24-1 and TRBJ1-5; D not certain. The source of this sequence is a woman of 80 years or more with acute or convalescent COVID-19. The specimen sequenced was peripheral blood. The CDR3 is CATSDLRSQPQHF. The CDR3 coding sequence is TGTGCCACCAGTGATTTGCGTTCTCAGCCCCAGCATTTT.